This passage covers 9 T cell receptor beta chains from one sample sequenced in a study of T cell responses to AZD1222 COVID-19 vaccine. Assay used: immunoSEQ multiplex PCR; TCRdb lists only in-frame clones, some missing. The sample includes 95,000 or so clones, approximately 91% seen only once; the top ten take 8% to 8.5%. Specimen: peripheral blood, collected 28 days after the second AZD1222 dose. All receptors come from an adult who received the AZD1222 COVID-19 vaccine.

CDR3 nucleotide sequence: TGTGCCAGCACCTTTACAGGGGGCGATGGAAACACCATATATTTT. Its translation is CASTFTGGDGNTIYF. The chain uses TRBV6-5 and TRBJ1-3, with 9 positions matching TRBD1. CDR3 length: 15 residues. Germline V gives CDR1 MNHEY, CDR2 SVGAGI. V trimming: 7 bases; J trimming: 3 bases; junction bases outside the gene matches: 7.

The J gene is TRBJ2-2, the V gene TRBV5-6; D remains unclear. Germline V gene sequence: CDR1 SGHDT, CDR2 YYEEEE. The ends were cut back, 4 bases at V and 7 bases at J, with 14 bases in the middle. The length of the CDR3 is 14 residues. The CDR3 reads CASSQVPLLGELFF. The DNA for the CDR3 is TGTGCCAGCAGCCAGGTCCCCCTCCTCGGGGAGCTGTTTTTT.

The rearrangement uses TRBV12-5 and TRBJ2-1; D may match TRBD1 or TRBD2 (5 bases each). The germline V gene encodes CDR1 LGHNT and CDR2 FRNRAP. This CDR3 region has 15 residues. V gave up 5 bases and J gave up 3 bases, with 14 bases separating them. The CDR3 loop reads CASGTAGTDYNEQFF. The DNA for the CDR3 is TGTGCTAGTGGTACAGCCGGGACGGACTACAATGAGCAGTTCTTC.

The genes are TRBV5-1 and TRBJ2-7; 8 bases fit TRBD2. This CDR3 region has 13 residues. J gave up 4 bases and V 1 base, and 1 base lay outside the gene matches. Germline V lookup: CDR1 SGHRS, CDR2 YFSETQ. The CDR3 sequence is CASSLTSGYEQYF. The DNA for the CDR3 is TGCGCCAGCAGCTTGACTAGCGGATACGAGCAGTACTTC.

V is TRBV21-1 and J is TRBJ2-2. TRBV21-1 is marked as a pseudogene. The CDR3 totals 13 residues. DNA for the CDR3: TGTGCCAGCAGCTCAATAGGAACCGGGGAGCTGTTTTTT. Its translation is CASSSIGTGELFF.

Written as DNA, the CDR3 is TGTGCCAGCAGTCCATCAGGGGGCGAGCAGTACTTC. Translation gives CASSPSGGEQYF. The chain has TRBV28 and TRBJ2-7; TRBD1 aligns across 7 bases. J was trimmed by 6 bases and V by 5 bases; bases with no gene match: 4. The CDR3 is 12 amino acids. Looked up from germline, CDR1 is MDHEN and CDR2 is SYDVKM.

The rearrangement uses TRBV4-1 and TRBJ2-7; TRBD2 aligns across 8 bases. V was pared by 0 bases and J by 6 bases, with 4 bases of the junction left unmatched. CDR3 length: 14 residues. Germline V gene lookup returns CDR1 MGHRA and CDR2 YSYEKL. CDR3 sequence (DNA): TGCGCCAGCAGCCAAGAGGGCGGGAGGCTCGAGCAGTACTTC. This gives the protein CASSQEGGRLEQYF.

The chain recombines TRBV28 with TRBJ2-6; either TRBD1 or TRBD2 may supply D (5 bases each). The CDR3 extends over 17 amino acids. With 4 bases removed from V and 0 bases from J, the gap between germline ends came to 13 bases. Germline lookup yields CDR1 MDHEN and CDR2 SYDVKM. This chain's CDR3 is CASSYGTTNSGANVLTF. The CDR3 nucleotides are TGTGCCAGCAGTTACGGGACCACTAACTCTGGGGCCAACGTCCTGACTTTC.

The chain combines TRBV9 with TRBJ2-1, with D possibly matching TRBD2 (6 bases). The CDR3 contains 16 residues. Germline V lookup: CDR1 SGDLS, CDR2 YYNGEE. The V gene lost 0 bases and the J gene lost 0 bases, with 10 bases spanning the gap. The CDR3 sequence is CASSVGSGGSYNEQFF. As DNA, the CDR3 is TGTGCCAGCAGCGTAGGTAGCGGAGGCTCCTACAATGAGCAGTTCTTC.